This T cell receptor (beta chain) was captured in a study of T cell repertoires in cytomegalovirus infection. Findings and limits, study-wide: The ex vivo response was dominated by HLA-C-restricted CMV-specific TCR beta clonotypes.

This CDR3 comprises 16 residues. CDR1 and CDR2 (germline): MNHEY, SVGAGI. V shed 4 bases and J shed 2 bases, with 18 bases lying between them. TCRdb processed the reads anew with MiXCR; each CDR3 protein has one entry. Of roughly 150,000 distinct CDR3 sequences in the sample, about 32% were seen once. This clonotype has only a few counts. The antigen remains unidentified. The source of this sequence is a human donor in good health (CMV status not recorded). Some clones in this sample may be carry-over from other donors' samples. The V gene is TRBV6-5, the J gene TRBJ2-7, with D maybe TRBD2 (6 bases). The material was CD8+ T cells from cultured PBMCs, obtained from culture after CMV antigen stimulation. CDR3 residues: CASSSKGEVKAYEQYF. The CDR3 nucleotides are TGTGCCAGCAGTTCCAAAGGGGAGGTCAAAGCCTACGAGCAGTACTTC.